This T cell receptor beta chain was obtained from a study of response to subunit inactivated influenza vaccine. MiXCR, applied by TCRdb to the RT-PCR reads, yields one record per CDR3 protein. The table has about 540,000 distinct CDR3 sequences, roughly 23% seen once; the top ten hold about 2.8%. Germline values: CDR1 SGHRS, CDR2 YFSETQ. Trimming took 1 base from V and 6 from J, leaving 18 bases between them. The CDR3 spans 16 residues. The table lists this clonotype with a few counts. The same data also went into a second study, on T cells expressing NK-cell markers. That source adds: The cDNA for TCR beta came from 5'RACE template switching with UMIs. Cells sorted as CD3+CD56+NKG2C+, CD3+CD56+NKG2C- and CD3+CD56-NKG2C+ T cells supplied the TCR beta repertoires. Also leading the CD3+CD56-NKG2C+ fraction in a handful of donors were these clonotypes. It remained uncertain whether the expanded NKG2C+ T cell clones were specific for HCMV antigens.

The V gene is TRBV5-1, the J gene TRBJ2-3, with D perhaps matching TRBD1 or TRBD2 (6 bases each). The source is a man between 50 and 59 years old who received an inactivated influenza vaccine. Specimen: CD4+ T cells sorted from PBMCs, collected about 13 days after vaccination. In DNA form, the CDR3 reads TGCGCCAGCAGCTTGAGAGGGGGGCCCCGGTTTGATACGCAGTATTTT. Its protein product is CASSLRGGPRFDTQYF.